This TCR beta chain emerged from a study of blood T cell repertoires in COVID-19. Germline assignment: CDR1 SGHTA and CDR2 FQGNSA. Trimming removed 2 bases at V and 4 bases at J, with 12 bases between. The CDR3 extends over 15 amino acids. Clones were read by immunoSEQ multiplex PCR, and TCRdb kept only the in-frame ones, dropping some. Among around 180,000 clones listed, 82% were seen once. Material for sequencing was peripheral blood. This TCR came from a woman older than 75 with active or convalescent COVID-19. V gene TRBV7-2 combines with J gene TRBJ2-1, with D perhaps matching TRBD1 (5 bases). DNA of the CDR3: TGTGCCAGCAGCTTACAGGGCGCGGTATACAATGAGCAGTTCTTC. It specifies CASSLQGAVYNEQFF.